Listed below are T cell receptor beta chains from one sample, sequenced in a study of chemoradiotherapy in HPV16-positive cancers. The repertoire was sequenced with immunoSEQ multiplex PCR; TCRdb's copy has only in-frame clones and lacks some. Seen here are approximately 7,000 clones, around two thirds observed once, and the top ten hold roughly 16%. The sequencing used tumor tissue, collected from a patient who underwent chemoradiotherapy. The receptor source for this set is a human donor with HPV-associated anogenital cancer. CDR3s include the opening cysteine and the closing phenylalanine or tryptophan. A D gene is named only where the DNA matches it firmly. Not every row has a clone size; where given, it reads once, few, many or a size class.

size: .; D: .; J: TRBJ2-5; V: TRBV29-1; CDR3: CSVKQDPSTGTQYF; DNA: TGCAGCGTCAAACAGGACCCTTCAACGGGGACCCAGTACTTC
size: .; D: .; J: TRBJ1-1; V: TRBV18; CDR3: CASSPSSGVARSTEAFF; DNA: TGTGCCAGCTCACCATCCTCAGGGGTAGCTCGCTCCACTGAAGCTTTCTTT
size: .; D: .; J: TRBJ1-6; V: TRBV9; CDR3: CASSVGERGFYNSPLHF; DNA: TGTGCCAGCAGCGTAGGGGAAAGGGGGTTCTATAATTCACCCCTCCACTTT
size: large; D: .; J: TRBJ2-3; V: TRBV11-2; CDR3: CASSLVPDTSTDTQYF; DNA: TGTGCCAGCAGCTTAGTCCCTGACACTAGCACAGATACGCAGTATTTT
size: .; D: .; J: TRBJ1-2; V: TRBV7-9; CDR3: CASSFYPTFVYTF; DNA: TGTGCCAGCAGCTTCTACCCGACTTTTGTCTACACCTTC
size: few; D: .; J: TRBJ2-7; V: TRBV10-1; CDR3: CASSETGYEQYF; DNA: TGCGCCAGCAGCGAAACAGGGTACGAGCAGTACTTC
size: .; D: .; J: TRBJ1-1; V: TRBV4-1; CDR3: CASSQDQRGARTEAFF; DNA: TGCGCCAGCAGCCAAGATCAACGGGGGGCGCGTACTGAAGCTTTCTTT
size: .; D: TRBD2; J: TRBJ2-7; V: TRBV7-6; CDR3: CASTGLAGEGEQYF; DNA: TGTGCCAGCACAGGACTAGCGGGGGAGGGCGAGCAGTACTTC
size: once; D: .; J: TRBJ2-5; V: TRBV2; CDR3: CASIPGRGTTETQYF; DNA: TGTGCCAGCATTCCGGGACGAGGGACAACGGAGACCCAGTACTTC
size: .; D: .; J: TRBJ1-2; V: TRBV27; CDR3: CASSLGGFPYGYTF; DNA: TGTGCCAGCAGTTTAGGGGGGTTTCCCTATGGCTACACCTTC
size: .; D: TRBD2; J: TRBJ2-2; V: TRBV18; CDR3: CASSSYGGAAGELFF; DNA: TGTGCCAGCTCATCCTACGGGGGGGCTGCCGGGGAGCTGTTTTTT
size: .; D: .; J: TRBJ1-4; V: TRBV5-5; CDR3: CASSLGGRGSNEKLFF; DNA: TGTGCCAGCAGCTTGGGGGGTAGGGGCAGTAATGAAAAACTGTTTTTT
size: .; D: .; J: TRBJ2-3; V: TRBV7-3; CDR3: CASSYLNSASTDTQYF; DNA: TGTGCCAGCAGCTACCTTAATAGCGCAAGCACAGATACGCAGTATTTT
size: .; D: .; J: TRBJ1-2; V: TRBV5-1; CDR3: CASSLGIVWRNYGYTF; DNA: TGCGCCAGCAGCTTGGGCATCGTGTGGCGAAACTATGGCTACACCTTC
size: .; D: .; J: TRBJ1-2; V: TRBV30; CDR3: CAWSLGGDNYGYTF; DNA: TGTGCCTGGAGCCTAGGGGGGGATAACTATGGCTACACCTTC